These 25 T cell receptor beta chains share one sample of origin, sequenced in a study of CD8+CD57+ T cells in acquired aplastic anemia. Flow cytometry had shown expanded CD8+CD57+ cells in the patients chosen for sequencing. Researchers used genomic DNA as the template to profile TCR beta VDJ and CDR3. TCRdb analysed the reads with MiXCR anew, one entry per CDR3 protein. The repertoire holds tens of thousands of distinct CDR3 sequences, with roughly three fifths as singletons. Sequenced input: sorted CD4+, CD8+, or CD8+CD57+ T cells (not recorded which) from PBMCs. These receptors all stem from a human donor with aplastic anemia.

V usage is TRBV5-1 and J usage is TRBJ2-7, with a weak D call TRBD2 (5 bases). The V and J ends lost 0 bases and 2 bases respectively, with 6 bases between them. The CDR3 spans 13 residues. The germline V gene has CDR1 SGHRS and CDR2 YFSETQ. The CDR3 sequence is CASSLDGTYEQYF. The CDR3 DNA reads TGCGCCAGCAGCTTGGACGGGACCTACGAGCAGTACTTC.

This sequence joins TRBV19 and TRBJ2-1; 7 bases are a match to TRBD2. The CDR3 sequence is 15 residues long. V was clipped by 3 bases and J by 5 bases; unmatched bases: 7. In germline, CDR1 is LNHDA, CDR2 SQIVND (reference sequence). This CDR3 is CASSMGDYQNNEQFF. In nucleotides, the CDR3 is TGTGCCAGTAGTATGGGGGACTACCAGAACAATGAGCAGTTCTTC.

This rearrangement joins TRBV20-1 to TRBJ1-2, with 8 bases matching TRBD1. CDR1 is DFQATT and CDR2 is SNEGSKA in the germline V gene (reference sequence). V lost 5 bases, J lost 5 bases, and 13 bases stayed unmatched. The CDR3 loop spans 15 amino acids. The CDR3 is CSAPALGQAGYGYTF. CDR3 in DNA: TGCAGTGCTCCTGCGCTGGGACAGGCGGGGTATGGCTACACCTTC.

The chain combines TRBV7-9 with TRBJ2-7, with D tentatively TRBD2 (5 bases). This CDR3 is built from 11 residues. Germline V CDR1 and CDR2: SEHNR, FQNEAQ (reference sequence). CDR3 sequence: CASVASSEQYF. In DNA form, the CDR3 reads TGTGCTAGCGTCGCGAGCTCCGAGCAGTACTTC.

This clonotype was counted many times. The genes are TRBV9 and TRBJ2-7; 7 bases match TRBD1. J gave up 2 bases and V 2 bases, and 7 bases lay outside the gene matches. This CDR3 comprises 15 residues. Germline V gene sequence: CDR1 SGDLS, CDR2 YYNGEE. The CDR3 DNA sequence: TGTGCCAGCAGCGTGACAGGGTCTAGGGCCTACGAGCAGTACTTC. This translates into CASSVTGSRAYEQYF. Drawing the rest from reference TRBV9 and TRBJ2-7, the complete variable domain is DSGVTQTPKHLITATGQRVTLRCSPRSGDLSVYWYQQSLDQGLQFLIQYYNGEERAKGNILERFSAQQFPDLHSELNLSSLELGDSALYFCASSVTGSRAYEQYFGPGTRLTVT.

In its sample, this clonotype is medium-sized. This chain links TRBV2 with TRBJ2-1, with D possibly being TRBD1 or TRBD2 (5 bases each). Germline loops: CDR1 SNHLY, CDR2 FYNNEI. This CDR3 is built from 17 residues. Trimming took off 6 bases at V and 0 bases at J, with 18 bases between the two ends. CDR3: CASRGTTKGNSYNEQFF. The CDR3 DNA sequence: TGTGCCAGCAGGGGGACCACCAAGGGGAACTCCTACAATGAGCAGTTCTTC.

V is TRBV9 and J is TRBJ1-2; no reliable D call. CDR1 is SGDLS, CDR2 YYNGEE, per germline. The CDR3 is made up of 15 amino acids. The V and J ends lost 2 bases and 4 bases respectively, with 15 bases between them. The CDR3, as DNA: TGTGCCAGCAGCGTGGCCCCGGGCGCGGGCTATGGCTACACCTTC. Translation: CASSVAPGAGYGYTF.

V usage is TRBV10-3 and J usage is TRBJ2-3, with D uncertain. V lost 0 bases to trimming and J lost 4 bases, with 8 bases between them. The CDR3 contains 14 residues. The V gene's germline CDR1 is ENHRY and CDR2 SYGVKD. Here the CDR3 reads CAISESWFADTQYF. The CDR3 DNA reads as TGTGCCATCAGTGAGTCCTGGTTTGCAGATACGCAGTATTTT.

At least ten counts were recorded for this clonotype. CDR3 DNA: TGTGCCAGCAGCTTGGGTACGGCCTTGGGCACAGATACGCAGTATTTT. Residues: CASSLGTALGTDTQYF. The chain recombines TRBV11-3 with TRBJ2-3; D uncertain. Trimming took off 3 bases at V and 1 base at J, with 14 bases between the two ends. Germline CDR1 reads SGHNT; CDR2 reads YENEEA. The CDR3 has 16 amino acids.

The gene calls are TRBV10-3 and TRBJ1-2; maybe TRBD1 (5 bases). Germline CDR1 reads ENHRY; CDR2 reads SYGVKD. CDR3 length: 14 residues. Trimming cost V 3 bases and J 3 bases, with 11 bases left between them. Here the CDR3 reads CAISEKGWDYGYTF. DNA for the CDR3: TGTGCCATCAGTGAAAAGGGGTGGGACTATGGCTACACCTTC.

This sequence joins TRBV2 and TRBJ1-5; possibly TRBD1 for D (5 bases). The ends were cut back, 3 bases at V and 5 bases at J, with 11 bases in the middle. Germline CDR1 and CDR2: SNHLY and FYNNEI. This CDR3 contains 14 residues. Here the CDR3 DNA reads TGTGCCAGCAGTGAGGGGCAGGGTCATCAGCCCCAGCATTTT. It specifies CASSEGQGHQPQHF.

CDR3 bases: TGTGCCACCAGCAAACGGACAGGGGGCGCGACAGATACGCAGTATTTT. This codes for CATSKRTGGATDTQYF. This sequence joins TRBV15 and TRBJ2-3; 11 nucleotides match TRBD1. Germline values: CDR1 LNHNV, CDR2 YYDKDF (reference sequence). J was trimmed by 3 bases and V by 4 bases; bases with no gene match: 6. The CDR3 sequence is 16 residues long.

This clonotype was counted between two and nine times. This chain joins TRBV9 and TRBJ2-2; D is ambiguous. Germline V CDR1 and CDR2: SGDLS, YYNGEE. The V and J ends lost 1 base and 5 bases respectively, with 6 bases between them. CDR3 size: 13 residues. This CDR3 reads CASSVRGTGELFF. CDR3 coding DNA: TGTGCCAGCAGCGTACGAGGTACCGGGGAGCTGTTTTTT.

The V call is TRBV2, the J call TRBJ1-1; no definite D call. The CDR3 runs 13 residues. Germline V CDR1 and CDR2: SNHLY, FYNNEI. Trimming pared 2 bases from V and 0 bases from J, leaving 4 bases between. The DNA of the CDR3 is TGTGCCAGCAGTGAATGGATGAACACTGAAGCTTTCTTT. The encoded protein is CASSEWMNTEAFF.

Points on this clonotype: A much larger clone differs from this one at a single base, so this may be a read error. The V call is TRBV6-1, the J call TRBJ2-3; 9 bases fit TRBD2. This CDR3 has 15 amino acids. Germline assignment: CDR1 MNHNS and CDR2 SASEGT. The CDR3 nucleotides are TGTGCCAGCAGTGTAGCGGGGGACACCACAGATACGCAGTGTTTT. It translates to CASSVAGDTTDTQCF.

Regarding this clonotype: At one end the junction does not follow the germline gene, possibly because of a read error. V is TRBV25-1 and J is TRBJ1-2, with 8 bases identical to TRBD1. Germline V CDR1 and CDR2: MGHDK, SYGVNS. This CDR3 contains 15 residues. CDR3 nucleotides: TGTGCCAGCAATGAACCTCGACAGGGGTCCTATGGCTACACCTTC. Amino acid sequence: CASNEPRQGSYGYTF.

This clonotype came up many times. This sequence joins TRBV11-2 and TRBJ2-3; D is unclear. V gave up 1 base and J gave up 1 base, with 9 bases separating them. The germline V gene encodes CDR1 SGHAT and CDR2 FQNNGV. The CDR3 length is 15 residues. In nucleotides, the CDR3 is TGTGCCAGCAGCTTAGTGGGCAGCCGCACAGATACGCAGTATTTT. Its protein product is CASSLVGSRTDTQYF.

The sample holds many counts of this clonotype. V and J are TRBV2 and TRBJ2-7; tentatively, D is TRBD1 (6 bases). The length of the CDR3 is 14 residues. Germline assignment: CDR1 SNHLY and CDR2 FYNNEI. V shed 5 bases and J shed 0 bases, with 11 bases lying between them. The CDR3 DNA reads as TGTGCCAGCAGTAATGACAGGAACTCCTACGAGCAGTACTTC. Protein product: CASSNDRNSYEQYF.

The rearrangement uses TRBV7-9 and TRBJ2-1; D is unresolved. The germline V gene encodes CDR1 SEHNR and CDR2 FQNEAQ (reference sequence). The CDR3 is made up of 12 amino acids. Trimming cost V 5 bases and J 8 bases, with 10 bases left between them. Here the CDR3 reads CASSKLFHEQFF. CDR3 bases: TGTGCCAGCAGCAAACTATTTCATGAGCAGTTCTTC.

This clonotype was recorded only once. One junction end does not reproduce the germline sequence, and a read error may be involved. The genes are TRBV2 and TRBJ1-1; weak D call: TRBD1 (6 bases). Germline CDR1 is SNHLY and CDR2 is FYNNEI. The CDR3 covers 12 residues. The CDR3 is CASSERGVEAFF. The CDR3 coding sequence is TGTGCCAGCAGTGAAAGGGGGGTTGAAGCTTTCTTC. The whole variable domain, remainder taken from reference TRBV2 and TRBJ1-1, is EPEVTQTPSHQVTQMGQEVILRCVPISNHLYFYWYRQILGQKVEFLVSFYNNEISEKSEIFDDQFSVERPDGSNFTLKIRSTKLEDSAMYFCASSERGVEAFFGQGTRLTVV.

The chain has TRBV25-1 and TRBJ2-1; TRBD2 might be the D (7 bases). Trimming cost V 6 bases and J 4 bases, with 22 bases left between them. Per the germline V gene, CDR1 is MGHDK and CDR2 is SYGVNS. CDR3 size: 17 residues. CDR3 DNA sequence: TGTGCCAGCAGCCAAGGAGTCATGGGGGGGCAGTACAATGAGCAGTTCTTC. As protein: CASSQGVMGGQYNEQFF.

The chain uses TRBV6-1 and TRBJ1-1; tentatively, D is TRBD1 (5 bases). This CDR3 has 11 residues. The germline V and J ends were trimmed by 6 bases and 6 bases, with 8 bases remaining between them. Germline V CDR1 and CDR2: MNHNS, SASEGT. As DNA, the CDR3 is TGTGCCAGCAGAGCAGGGTCTGAAGCTTTCTTT. Its protein product is CASRAGSEAFF.

The rearrangement uses TRBV9 and TRBJ2-5; no clear D gene. V gave up 3 bases and J gave up 6 bases, with 0 bases separating them. This CDR3 contains 9 residues. Germline V lookup: CDR1 SGDLS, CDR2 YYNGEE. The CDR3, as DNA: TGTGCCAGCAGCGAGACCCAGTACTTC. It is translated as CASSETQYF.

V and J are TRBV11-1 and TRBJ1-6; the D is unclear. Germline-derived CDR1 and CDR2 are SGHAT and FQDESV (reference sequence). The CDR3 is 14 residues long. The V gene lost 5 bases and the J gene lost 6 bases, with 11 bases spanning the gap. DNA of the CDR3: TGTGCCAGCAGCATTGCTTCCGGTAATTCACCCCTCCACTTT. As protein: CASSIASGNSPLHF.

The chain is built from TRBV20-1 and TRBJ2-7; maybe TRBD1 (6 bases). V lost 0 bases and J lost 3, with 12 bases in between. Germline values: CDR1 DFQATT, CDR2 SNEGSKA (reference sequence). The CDR3 spans 14 residues. The CDR3 is CSARDPDRHYEQYF. The CDR3 bases are TGCAGTGCTAGAGACCCGGACAGACACTACGAGCAGTACTTC.